This TCR beta chain comes out of a study of brain T cells in children with intractable seizures. Assay: immunoSEQ multiplex PCR; the TCRdb copy retains only in-frame clones and omits some. The sample contains 70,000 to 85,000 clones, roughly 89% of which appear only once. Germline V lookup: CDR1 SGHNT, CDR2 YYREEE (reference sequence). The length of the CDR3 is 14 residues. V dropped 2 bases and J dropped 5; count of bases not matched to a gene: 4. The sequenced cases were selected for having the highest brain T cell transcript signatures. The sequencing used peripheral blood, collected at surgery. The origin of this receptor is a girl aged 2-10 years with Rasmussen encephalitis and intractable seizures. The V and J genes are TRBV5-4 and TRBJ2-3; TRBD1 aligns across 8 bases. The CDR3 DNA sequence: TGTGCCAGCAGCTTTCAGGGGGCGGAAGATACGCAGTATTTT. Protein product: CASSFQGAEDTQYF.